This T cell receptor (beta chain) came from a study of blood T cell repertoires in COVID-19 (dated by TCRdb to 2020 to 2021). Regarding the complete study: Samples from collaborators originated in the United States, Italy and Spain and spanned both the acute and convalescent phases of COVID-19. The material from the prospective study consisted of cDNA or gDNA derived from T cells, B-cell-depleted T cells, or PBMCs. The dataset comprised deeply sampled blood TCRbeta repertoires from subjects exposed to, actively infected with, or recovered from COVID-19. The repertoires were released in a freely available public database meant as a resource for research on the immune response to SARS-CoV-2. The samples were drawn from the first 160 participants of the ongoing ImmuneRACE study and from roughly 1,300 subjects provided by 6 global collaborators. A de-identified subject ID, COVID-19 status, age in years and sex were almost always included in the sample metadata. Where available, HLA class I and class II types were taken from metadata supplied by the sample provider and were not determined by assay-based typing. The paper as a whole reports these results and caveats: The quantity of clinical and demographic metadata differed by source and by participant and was supplied without curation.

Comments on this clone: Its recognized antigen is unknown. A junction boundary mismatches the germline segment, possibly from a read error.

At one collaborating source in Seattle, patients were enrolled during active infection and were followed longitudinally through the course of disease. Each collaborating institution followed its own protocols to collect whole blood in K2EDTA tubes. For TCRbeta analysis, collaborator samples were shipped as frozen whole blood, as isolated PBMCs, or as DNA extracted from either sample type. The CDR3, cysteine through phenylalanine, is 16 amino acids long. The DNA shown is the 48-base CDR3, in frame from base 1. The germline V gene (reference sequence) supplies CDR1 MNHEY and CDR2 SMNVEV. The immunoSEQ Assay, a bias-controlled multiplex PCR, was used to amplify TCRbeta CDR3 regions from genomic DNA. The paper's data handling went like this. Within the assay, amplification of reference gene primers was used to estimate how many nucleated cells each sample contained. To quantify the absolute abundance of each unique TCRbeta CDR3 rearrangement, sequence reads were collapsed and filtered. For each sample, productive Simpson clonality was calculated as the square root of Simpson's diversity index over productive rearrangements. What TCRdb holds here is the immuneACCESS table cut down to in-frame rearrangements. Part of the clones is not present; checked against another copy, under half of the missing clones reflect an unresolved V gene, and the others are unexplained. The V and J calls and clone size are taken from that table; D and trimming were inferred from the DNA. This sample has about 210,000 clones in its table, and roughly 87% of those were observed once. Of the sample, 7.8% is held by the ten largest clones.

This receptor was identified in a woman aged 55-69 years with COVID-19, enrolled during active disease. The sequencing sample was made of peripheral blood. The rearranged chain carries TRBV27 and TRBJ2-2, and TRBD1 aligns with 7 junction nucleotides. The CDR3 here reads CASSTLQGVNTRELFF. The DNA sequence reads TGTGCCAGCAGTACTCTGCAGGGGGTAAACACCAGGGAGCTGTTTTTT.